Below are 28 T cell receptor beta chains sequenced from a single sample in a study of T cells in Graves' hyperthyroidism and ophthalmopathy. TCR beta CDR3 sequences were amplified from RNA transcripts. When the TCR CDR3 underwent first-round RT-PCR, the HTBI primer set was used. TCRdb passed the multiplex PCR reads through MiXCR, listing each CDR3 protein once. The sample lists 550,000 to 600,000 distinct CDR3 sequences, 14% seen once, with less than 9% in the top ten. Source material: blood. These receptors were taken from a woman aged 18-30 years with Graves' ophthalmopathy.

This clonotype has just a few counts. The chain has TRBV5-1 and TRBJ1-5; maybe TRBD1 (6 bases). Germline CDR1 reads SGHRS; CDR2 reads YFSETQ. CDR3 length: 16 amino acids. Deletions cut 4 bases from V and 2 bases from J, with 16 bases between. The CDR3 loop is CASSLEGGQGNQPQHF. For the CDR3, the DNA is TGCGCCAGCAGCCTCGAGGGGGGTCAGGGCAATCAGCCCCAGCATTTT. The entire variable domain, with the rest obtained from reference TRBV5-1 and TRBJ1-5, is as follows: KAGVTQTPRYLIKTRGQQVTLSCSPISGHRSVSWYQQTPGQGLQFLFEYFSETQRNKGNFPGRFSGRQFSNSRSEMNVSTLELGDSALYLCASSLEGGQGNQPQHFGDGTRLSIL.

This clonotype turned up a few times. The chain combines TRBV7-9 with TRBJ2-1, with D perhaps matching TRBD2 (5 bases). This CDR3 spans 13 amino acids. V lost 4 bases, J lost 4 bases, and 8 bases lay in between. Germline V gives CDR1 SEHNR, CDR2 FQNEAQ (reference sequence). The CDR3 sequence is CASSWGEYNEQFF. For the CDR3, the DNA is TGTGCCAGCAGCTGGGGAGAGTACAATGAGCAGTTCTTC.

There are many counts of this clonotype. This chain joins TRBV7-9 and TRBJ1-2, with D perhaps matching TRBD1 (6 bases). This CDR3 has 13 residues. Germline CDR1 and CDR2: SEHNR and FQNEAQ (reference sequence). The V and J ends lost 5 bases and 6 bases respectively, with 13 bases between them. The CDR3 nucleotides read TGTGCCAGCAGCACTACAGGGTCTAATGGCTACACCTTC. This gives the protein CASSTTGSNGYTF.

The table lists this clonotype with many counts. A much larger clone lies one base from this, so it may be a read error. CDR3 sequence reads: CASRPGQGAYEQYF. The CDR3 DNA reads TGTGCCAGCAGGCCGGGACAGGGGGCCTACGAGCAGTACTTC. This rearrangement joins TRBV6-1 to TRBJ2-7; 11 bases are shared with TRBD1. Germline V gives CDR1 MNHNS, CDR2 SASEGT. This CDR3 has 14 amino acids. V gave up 6 bases and J gave up 2 bases; unmatched junction bases: 3.

This sequence joins TRBV27 and TRBJ2-3; 13 bases are shared with TRBD2. Trimming at V came to 2 bases and at J to 4 bases, leaving 0 bases not matched to a gene. CDR3 length: 15 residues. Germline loops: CDR1 MNHEY, CDR2 SMNVEV (reference sequence). CDR3 amino acids: CASSLGTSGADTQYF. Here the CDR3 DNA reads TGTGCCAGCAGTTTAGGGACTAGCGGGGCAGATACGCAGTATTTT.

Comments on this clonotype: With a much larger clone just one base away, this may be a read error. The chain recombines TRBV10-3 with TRBJ1-2; D may be TRBD1 (5 bases). The CDR3 is made up of 13 amino acids. Germline V gene data show CDR1 as ENHRY and CDR2 as SYGVKD. The CDR3 loop is CAISESRGVGCTF. The CDR3 coding sequence is TGTGCCATCAGTGAGTCACGAGGGGTTGGCTGCACCTTC.

The V gene is TRBV7-9, the J gene TRBJ2-7; TRBD2 agrees at 7 bases. CDR3 size: 13 residues. The trim removed 9 bases at V and 7 bases at J, leaving 12 bases unmatched. Germline V gives CDR1 SEHNR, CDR2 FQNEAQ (reference sequence). CDR3 protein: CASTPGTMGEQYF. As DNA, the CDR3 is TGTGCCAGTACGCCCGGGACTATGGGGGAGCAGTACTTC.

Only a few counts were recorded for this clonotype. V and J are TRBV6-2 or TRBV6-3 and TRBJ1-1; D is undetermined. There are 14 residues in the CDR3. The germline V and J ends were trimmed by 0 bases and 2 bases, with 7 bases remaining between them. The germline gives CDR1 MNHEY, CDR2 SVGEGT. The CDR3 region is CASSYSNGNTEAFF. CDR3 sequence (DNA): TGTGCCAGCAGTTACTCGAATGGTAACACTGAAGCTTTCTTT.

The chain carries TRBV7-9 and TRBJ1-1, with a possible D match to TRBD1 (5 bases). Trimming pared 0 bases from V and 5 bases from J, leaving 13 bases between. Germline CDR1 reads SEHNR; CDR2 reads FQNEAQ (reference sequence). There are 15 residues in the CDR3. Written as DNA, the CDR3 is TGTGCCAGCAGCTTAGCTTGGGGGGGGATTACTGAAGCTTTCTTT. It yields the protein CASSLAWGGITEAFF. The variable domain in full, completed from reference TRBV7-9 and TRBJ1-1, reads DTGVSQNPRHKITKRGQNVTFRCDPISEHNRLYWYRQTLGQGPEFLTYFQNEAQLEKSRLLSDRFSAERPKGSFSTLEIQRTEQGDSAMYLCASSLAWGGITEAFFGQGTRLTVV.

This clonotype was found a few times. This chain joins TRBV10-1 and TRBJ2-3; TRBD2 agrees at 9 bases. The CDR3 extends over 14 amino acids. Trimming removed 6 bases from V and 0 bases from J; junction bases left unmatched: 1. CDR1 and CDR2 from the germline V gene are WNHNN and SYGVQD (reference sequence). CDR3 DNA sequence: TGCGCCAGCAGGAGCGGGAGGAGCACAGATACGCAGTATTTT. Translating it yields CASRSGRSTDTQYF.

The chain combines TRBV20-1 with TRBJ2-1, with 10 positions matching TRBD2. This CDR3 is built from 14 residues. CDR1 is DFQATT and CDR2 is SNEGSKA in the germline V gene (reference sequence). With 3 bases clipped from V and 6 bases from J, the junction kept 5 bases outside the gene matches. The DNA for the CDR3 is TGCAGTGCTAGCTCTAGCGGGAGAGTCAATGAGCAGTTCTTC. Translating gives CSASSSGRVNEQFF.

In this sample, this clonotype turned up a few times. The rearrangement joins TRBV19 to TRBJ1-1; tentatively, D is TRBD1 (6 bases). Germline V gene lookup returns CDR1 LNHDA and CDR2 SQIVND (reference sequence). Trimming shortened V by 6 bases and J by 4 bases, and 18 bases separated the two germline ends. CDR3 length equals 15 residues. CDR3 coding DNA: TGTGCCAGTAGATCCAATTGGGGGGCTGCCACTGAAGCTTTCTTT. It is translated as CASRSNWGAATEAFF. Full variable domain (remainder filled in from reference TRBV19 and TRBJ1-1): DGGITQSPKYLFRKEGQNVTLSCEQNLNHDAMYWYRQDPGQGLRLIYYSQIVNDFQKGDIAEGYSVSREKKESFPLTVTSAQKNPTAFYLCASRSNWGAATEAFFGQGTRLTVV.

This clonotype was picked up a small number of times. The genes are TRBV30 and TRBJ1-3; D ambiguous. The V end lost 0 bases, the J end lost 0 bases, and 6 bases lay between the germline ends. From germline, CDR1 is GTSNPN and CDR2 SVGIG (reference sequence). This CDR3 is built from 14 residues. The CDR3 DNA reads TGTGCCTGGAGTGTCGGCCTCTCTGGAAACACCATATATTTT. Amino acid sequence: CAWSVGLSGNTIYF.

This clonotype was observed at least ten times. V gene TRBV6-1 combines with J gene TRBJ2-7; D remains ambiguous. In germline, CDR1 is MNHNS, CDR2 SASEGT. Trimming took 6 bases from V and 3 from J, leaving 15 bases between them. The CDR3 spans 14 residues. The CDR3 region has the DNA TGTGCCAGCAGCCTGACCAGTCCTGGCTACGAGCAGTACTTC. Translation gives CASSLTSPGYEQYF.

The rearrangement links TRBV9 to TRBJ2-6, with unresolved D. Trimming shortened V by 4 bases and J by 0 bases, and 17 bases separated the two germline ends. The CDR3 runs 18 residues. Germline V gene sequence: CDR1 SGDLS, CDR2 YYNGEE. The CDR3 region is CASSPSGSPHSGANVLTF. CDR3 bases: TGTGCCAGCAGCCCCTCTGGCTCACCCCACTCTGGGGCCAACGTCCTGACTTTC.

This clonotype was counted many times. The gene calls are TRBV28 and TRBJ1-1; D might be TRBD1 (6 bases). This CDR3 spans 16 amino acids. Germline CDR1 is MDHEN and CDR2 is SYDVKM. Trimming cost V 5 bases and J 3 bases, with 19 bases left between them. DNA of the CDR3: TGTGCCAGCAGTCTGGGGGGGGCTACAGTGGACACTGAAGCTTTCTTT. Translated: CASSLGGATVDTEAFF. Complete variable domain (other parts from reference TRBV28 and TRBJ1-1): DVKVTQSSRYLVKRTGEKVFLECVQDMDHENMFWYRQDPGLGLRLIYFSYDVKMKEKGDIPEGYSVSREKKERFSLILESASTNQTSMYLCASSLGGATVDTEAFFGQGTRLTVV.

This clonotype was picked up many times. The genes are TRBV27 and TRBJ1-2; 7 bases line up with TRBD1. The CDR3 consists of 17 residues. The J segment lost 6 bases and the V segment lost 7 bases, leaving 20 bases of the junction unmatched. Germline lookup yields CDR1 MNHEY and CDR2 SMNVEV (reference sequence). The CDR3 DNA reads as TGTGCCAGCACTCCTCAACGGAGGACGACAGGGCGCCATGGCTACACCTTC. Its translation is CASTPQRRTTGRHGYTF.

This clonotype was counted at least ten times. V gene TRBV6-1 combines with J gene TRBJ1-3; D is perhaps TRBD1 (5 bases). Germline V CDR1 and CDR2: MNHNS, SASEGT. The CDR3 length is 15 residues. Trimming took 7 bases from V and 0 from J, leaving 13 bases between them. CDR3 in DNA: TGTGCCAGCAAACGCCGGGGGAGCTCTGGAAACACCATATATTTT. Amino acid sequence: CASKRRGSSGNTIYF.

The table lists this clonotype with many counts. This sequence joins TRBV29-1 and TRBJ2-7; tentative D call: TRBD1 (5 bases). The CDR3 spans 13 residues. Germline CDR1 and CDR2: SQVTM and ANQGSEA. V was pared by 6 bases and J by 2 bases, with 14 bases between. The CDR3 protein is CSVIQDIAYEQYF. CDR3 in DNA: TGCAGCGTAATCCAGGACATCGCCTACGAGCAGTACTTC.

Note on this clonotype: A much more abundant neighbour one base away suggests this may be a read error. The V and J genes are TRBV6-1 and TRBJ1-2; D gene unclear. Per germline, CDR1 MNHNS and CDR2 SASEGT. V lost 5 bases, J lost 4 bases, and 11 bases lay in between. The CDR3 has 13 residues. DNA of the CDR3: TGTGCCAGCAGTACGAGTTTTGGCTATGGCTACACCTTC. Encoded protein: CASSTSFGYGYTF.

The DNA for the CDR3 is TGCAGCGTTGAAGTAGGCTACGAGCAGTACTTC. This gives the protein CSVEVGYEQYF. The chain is built from TRBV29-1 and TRBJ2-7; D remains unclear. From germline, CDR1 is SQVTM and CDR2 ANQGSEA. V was pared by 1 base and J by 3 bases, with 4 bases between. CDR3 size: 11 residues.

The chain is built from TRBV7-3 and TRBJ2-5; 13 nucleotides match TRBD2. This CDR3 has 16 residues. With V trimmed by 5 bases and J by 3 bases, 6 bases remained unmatched. The germline V gene encodes CDR1 SGHTA and CDR2 FQGTGA. In DNA form, the CDR3 reads TGTGCCAGCAGCGCAGGGACTAGCGGGGATGAAGAGACCCAGTACTTC. Protein sequence: CASSAGTSGDEETQYF.

This clonotype showed up many times. The chain combines TRBV15 with TRBJ2-1; a weak D match, TRBD2 (6 bases). Germline CDR1 is LNHNV and CDR2 is YYDKDF (reference sequence). This CDR3 is 16 amino acids long. Trimming removed 3 bases from V and 2 bases from J, with 14 bases in between. CDR3 bases: TGTGCCACCAGCAGCGTCGGGGAGGAACCCTACAATGAGCAGTTCTTC. This encodes CATSSVGEEPYNEQFF.

The sample holds a few counts of this clonotype. The chain carries TRBV6-2 or TRBV6-3 and TRBJ1-1, with D unresolved. Germline V gene sequence: CDR1 MNHEY, CDR2 SVGEGT. The CDR3 sequence is 13 residues long. Trimming cost V 4 bases and J 11 bases, with 17 bases left between them. The CDR3 DNA reads TGTGCCAGCAGTTCCTTCAGCACGGATGTGGCTTTCTTT. Amino acids: CASSSFSTDVAFF.

A remark on this clonotype: A junction end diverges from the germline sequence, so it may reflect a read error. V and J are TRBV7-9 and TRBJ2-1; D is perhaps TRBD1 or TRBD2 (6 bases each). This CDR3 has 13 amino acids. From germline, CDR1 is SEHNR and CDR2 FQNEAQ (reference sequence). CDR3 protein: CAGSLGGYNEQFF. In DNA form, the CDR3 reads TGTGCCGGCAGCTTAGGGGGGTACAATGAGCAGTTCTTC. Using reference TRBV7-9 and TRBJ2-1 for the parts outside the CDR3, the full variable domain is DTGVSQNPRHKITKRGQNVTFRCDPISEHNRLYWYRQTLGQGPEFLTYFQNEAQLEKSRLLSDRFSAERPKGSFSTLEIQRTEQGDSAMYLCAGSLGGYNEQFFGPGTRLTVL.

Many counts were recorded for this clonotype. V usage is TRBV12-5 and J usage is TRBJ2-1, with TRBD2 identical over 8 bases. V shed 7 bases and J 3 bases; nucleotides not matched to a gene: 8. The CDR3 has 15 residues. Germline CDR1 reads LGHNT; CDR2 reads FRNRAP. The DNA of the CDR3 is TGTGCTAGTGCCTCAAGCGGGAGAGGCTACAATGAGCAGTTCTTC. Its protein is CASASSGRGYNEQFF.

This clonotype appeared many times. This chain connects TRBV27 to TRBJ1-5; TRBD1 matches 9 bases. There are 17 residues in the CDR3. J was trimmed by 7 bases and V by 0 bases; bases with no gene match: 10. Germline CDR1 and CDR2: MNHEY and SMNVEV (reference sequence). CDR3 loop: CASSLSPTGGAGQPQHF. Here the CDR3 DNA reads TGTGCCAGCAGTTTATCGCCCACAGGGGGCGCGGGGCAGCCCCAGCATTTT.

This clonotype appeared many times. The chain couples TRBV6-1 to TRBJ1-1; D is unresolved. Germline V gene sequence: CDR1 MNHNS, CDR2 SASEGT. The length of the CDR3 is 13 residues. The germline V and J ends were trimmed by 5 bases and 1 base, with 8 bases remaining between them. CDR3 coding DNA: TGTGCCAGCAGTTATTTGCGGAACACTGAAGCTTTCTTT. This translates into CASSYLRNTEAFF.